One sample yielded the 3 T cell receptor beta chains listed below, sequenced in a study of persistence of HIV-infected CD4 T cells. The immunoSEQ assay was version 4, run in survey mode. Assay used: immunoSEQ multiplex PCR; TCRdb lists only in-frame clones, some missing. The data contain some 40,000 clones, approximately 91% of them seen just once; the ten biggest clones take up 1.8%. This nonspecific control used anti-CD3/anti-CD28 bead stimulation of CD4+ T cells. Responding CD4+ T cells were sorted by upregulation of both CD40 ligand and CD69. These TCRs are of unknown antigen specificity. This specimen consisted of CD4+ T cells sorted from PBMCs after approximately 19-hour stimulation, obtained from a patient who received antiretroviral therapy. The receptor source for this set is an adult man with HIV who was CMV-seropositive.

The chain recombines TRBV29-1 with TRBJ1-4, with unresolved D. The CDR3 consists of 14 residues. Trimming removed 8 bases from V and 5 bases from J, with 18 bases in between. The V gene's germline CDR1 is SQVTM and CDR2 ANQGSEA. Here the CDR3 reads CSPPGAGLNEKLFF. The CDR3 coding sequence is TGCAGCCCCCCTGGCGCAGGATTAAATGAAAAACTGTTTTTT.

CDR3 coding DNA: TGCGCCAGCAGCTTTTCACCCGCTGGTAGGGATTCACCCCTCCACTTT. It yields the protein CASSFSPAGRDSPLHF. This sequence joins TRBV5-1 and TRBJ1-6, with no clear D. The CDR3 has 16 residues. Germline V gives CDR1 SGHRS, CDR2 YFSETQ. Trimming removed 2 bases at V and 8 bases at J, with 17 bases between.

This clone was seen a single time. The V and J genes are TRBV5-4 and TRBJ2-3; D is possibly TRBD1 (6 bases). Germline lookup yields CDR1 SGHNT and CDR2 YYREEE (reference sequence). This CDR3 comprises 14 residues. Trimming took off 0 bases at V and 6 bases at J, with 11 bases between the two ends. The chain's CDR3 is CASSLATRGDTQYF. CDR3 DNA sequence: TGTGCCAGCAGCTTGGCCACAAGGGGGGATACGCAGTATTTT.